These 11 T cell receptor beta chains came from one sample sequenced in a study of blood T cell repertoires in COVID-19. Data came from immunoSEQ multiplex PCR; TCRdb stores just in-frame clones and leaves some out. The table includes roughly 50,000 clones, less than 95% detected once. Sequencing was performed on peripheral blood. The receptors shown here come from a man between 70 and 80 years old with acute or convalescent COVID-19.

The chain links TRBV5-5 to TRBJ2-5; 8 bases map to TRBD1. The trim removed 1 base at V and 3 bases at J, leaving 5 bases unmatched. Germline V gives CDR1 SGHKS, CDR2 YYEKEE (reference sequence). This CDR3 is built from 15 residues. The CDR3 here is CASSLFATGEETQYF. The CDR3 DNA sequence: TGTGCCAGCAGCTTGTTCGCGACAGGGGAAGAGACCCAGTACTTC.

This chain joins TRBV5-4 and TRBJ2-3; TRBD1 is a possible D gene (5 bases). Between the trimmed V and J ends, which lost 0 bases and 1 base, there was a span of 9 bases. Per the germline V gene, CDR1 is SGHNT and CDR2 is YYREEE (reference sequence). CDR3 length: 15 residues. This chain's CDR3 is CASSLAGQGTDTQYF. The DNA of the CDR3 is TGTGCCAGCAGCTTGGCTGGACAAGGCACAGATACGCAGTATTTT.

The chain recombines TRBV9 with TRBJ2-7; 8 nucleotides agree with TRBD1. CDR1 and CDR2 (germline): SGDLS, YYNGEE. This CDR3 is built from 14 residues. J was trimmed by 3 bases and V by 4 bases; bases with no gene match: 6. CDR3 nucleotides: TGTGCCAGCAGCCCGTGGACAGGGAACTACGAGCAGTACTTC. It codes for CASSPWTGNYEQYF.

The rearrangement joins TRBV4-3 to TRBJ2-6; tentative D call: TRBD1 (5 bases). Germline V lookup: CDR1 LGHNA, CDR2 YSLEER. The CDR3 is 19 residues long. Trimming removed 4 bases at V and 0 bases at J, with 19 bases between. The CDR3 DNA reads TGCGCCAGCAGCCCCCTAGTTGGGGCACTTATCTCTGGGGCCAACGTCCTGACTTTC. Residues: CASSPLVGALISGANVLTF.

The chain carries TRBV2 and TRBJ1-5; no clear D. Germline assignment: CDR1 SNHLY and CDR2 FYNNEI. Trimming took 7 bases from V and 2 from J, leaving 12 bases between them. The CDR3 loop spans 14 amino acids. DNA for the CDR3: TGTGCCAGCAAAGATCGGTTCCGCAATCAGCCCCAGCATTTT. The encoded protein is CASKDRFRNQPQHF.

This clone was seen just once. In nucleotides, the CDR3 is TGTGCCAGCAGCTCGGAGGGCGAGACCCAGTACTTC. Its translation is CASSSEGETQYF. J is TRBJ2-5 and V is TRBV7-9; the D gene is possibly TRBD2 (6 bases). The CDR3 is 12 amino acids. V was shortened by 4 bases and J by 5 bases, with 8 bases between the two germline ends. The germline gives CDR1 SEHNR, CDR2 FQNEAQ (reference sequence).

The chain is built from TRBV7-3 and TRBJ2-7; D is possibly TRBD1 (5 bases). CDR1 and CDR2 from the germline V gene are SGHTA and FQGTGA. The CDR3 loop spans 13 amino acids. Trimming pared 2 bases from V and 6 bases from J, leaving 11 bases between. DNA for the CDR3: TGTGCCAGCAGCTTATCAGGGAATGGCGAGCAGTACTTC. Translated: CASSLSGNGEQYF.

This clone has only one observation. The chain carries TRBV18 and TRBJ2-4; no reliable D call. Trimming shortened V by 5 bases and J by 1 base, and 12 bases separated the two germline ends. The CDR3 length is 15 residues. Germline CDR1 and CDR2: KGHSH and LQKENI. CDR3 DNA: TGTGCCAGCTCATCAGACCAGGTGGCCAAAAACATTCAGTACTTC. Protein product: CASSSDQVAKNIQYF. The full variable domain, its missing parts supplied by reference TRBV18 and TRBJ2-4, is NAGVMQNPRHLVRRRGQEARLRCSPMKGHSHVYWYRQLPEEGLKFMVYLQKENIIDESGMPKERFSAEFPKEGPSILRIQQVVRGDSAAYFCASSSDQVAKNIQYFGAGTRLSVL.

The chain links TRBV7-9 to TRBJ1-6; D is possibly TRBD1 (6 bases). The CDR3 is 14 amino acids. Germline V CDR1 and CDR2: SEHNR, FQNEAQ (reference sequence). The germline V and J ends were trimmed by 3 bases and 7 bases, with 10 bases remaining between them. CDR3: CASSLRQANSPLHF. CDR3 nucleotide sequence: TGTGCCAGCAGCTTGAGACAGGCCAATTCACCCCTCCACTTT.

The chain carries TRBV29-1 and TRBJ2-2; tentative D call: TRBD1 (5 bases). There are 13 residues in the CDR3. The ends were cut back, 7 bases at V and 1 base at J, with 10 bases in the middle. Germline assignment: CDR1 SQVTM and CDR2 ANQGSEA. The chain's CDR3 is CSAGHKNTGELFF. CDR3 DNA: TGCAGCGCTGGACACAAGAACACCGGGGAGCTGTTTTTT.

This chain connects TRBV9 to TRBJ1-1; 8 bases map to TRBD1. CDR1 and CDR2 from the germline V gene are SGDLS and YYNGEE. CDR3 length equals 13 residues. The V and J ends lost 3 bases and 7 bases, in that order; junction bases with no gene match: 5. The DNA of the CDR3 is TGTGCCAGCAGCGCCAGGGGGCGGGATGAAGCTTTCTTT. Translating gives CASSARGRDEAFF. The full variable domain, rest sourced from reference TRBV9 and TRBJ1-1, is DSGVTQTPKHLITATGQRVTLRCSPRSGDLSVYWYQQSLDQGLQFLIQYYNGEERAKGNILERFSAQQFPDLHSELNLSSLELGDSALYFCASSARGRDEAFFGQGTRLTVV.